Below, 12 T cell receptor beta chains from the same sample are listed, as sequenced in a study of cytomegalovirus exposure and HLA in healthy donors. The primer mix had 60 Vbeta and 13 Jbeta primers. TCRdb's copy holds only in-frame clones and misses some; the assay was immunoSEQ multiplex PCR. The sample shows about 86,000 clones, around 80% of them seen only once. Specimen: PBMCs. Every receptor here comes from a male donor in good health and CMV-seropositive.

The chain carries TRBV10-3 and TRBJ1-3; the D is unclear. Germline V gene data show CDR1 as ENHRY and CDR2 as SYGVKD. The CDR3 totals 15 residues. Trimming took 10 bases from V and 8 from J, leaving 24 bases between them. CDR3 protein: CATRLGIEVRDTIYF. As DNA, the CDR3 is TGTGCCACCCGGTTGGGTATAGAGGTGAGGGACACCATATATTTT.

The gene calls are TRBV10-2 and TRBJ2-7; D possibly corresponds to TRBD2 (5 bases). The CDR3 has 16 amino acids. CDR1 and CDR2 (germline): WSHSY, SAAADI. V lost 2 bases, J lost 4 bases, and 18 bases lay in between. CDR3 amino acids: CASSEGRTGVKYEQYF. The DNA for the CDR3 is TGCGCCAGCAGTGAGGGCCGGACTGGAGTGAAATACGAGCAGTACTTC.

This clone was found once. The chain is built from TRBV27 and TRBJ2-1; TRBD2 matches 12 bases. This CDR3 is 15 amino acids long. Per germline, CDR1 MNHEY and CDR2 SMNVEV (reference sequence). V lost 10 bases, J lost 6 bases, and 10 bases stayed unmatched. The CDR3 loop is CATNLLAGGGNEQFF. CDR3 DNA sequence: TGTGCCACCAACTTACTAGCGGGAGGTGGCAATGAGCAGTTCTTC.

The chain recombines TRBV9 with TRBJ2-2; the D gene is possibly TRBD2 (7 bases). The CDR3 has 15 amino acids. Germline CDR1 reads SGDLS; CDR2 reads YYNGEE. Trimming left V 4 bases short and J 6 bases short, with 16 bases between. The CDR3: CASSPVGGAPGELFF. The CDR3 coding sequence is TGTGCCAGCAGCCCCGTGGGGGGGGCGCCCGGGGAGCTGTTTTTT.

The J gene is TRBJ2-3, the V gene TRBV27; D is unresolved. Germline lookup yields CDR1 MNHEY and CDR2 SMNVEV (reference sequence). The CDR3 has 11 residues. Between the trimmed V and J ends, which lost 4 bases and 3 bases, there was a span of 2 bases. As DNA, the CDR3 is TGTGCCAGCAGTTCGACAGATACGCAGTATTTT. Amino acids: CASSSTDTQYF.

CDR3 residues: CASSQEGATNTEAFF. CDR3 DNA sequence: TGCGCCAGCAGCCAAGAGGGAGCGACGAACACTGAAGCTTTCTTT. The chain has TRBV4-3 and TRBJ1-1; D unclear. V shed 0 bases and J shed 1 base, with 9 bases lying between them. The CDR3 length is 15 residues. CDR1 is LGHNA, CDR2 YSLEER, per germline.

This sequence joins TRBV6-1 and TRBJ2-2; TRBD2 matches at 10 bases. The ends lost 4 bases at V and 6 bases at J; junction bases unmatched: 8. This CDR3 spans 16 amino acids. Germline V CDR1 and CDR2: MNHNS, SASEGT. This chain's CDR3 is CASSASGTSVAGELFF. CDR3 nucleotide sequence: TGTGCCAGCAGTGCCTCCGGGACTAGCGTGGCCGGGGAGCTGTTTTTT.

This clone has only a few counts. The CDR3 DNA sequence: TGCAGCGTATGGGACAGGGGGCCTGGGGCCAACGTCCTGACTTTC. As protein: CSVWDRGPGANVLTF. The J gene is TRBJ2-6, the V gene TRBV29-1; 12 bases agree with TRBD1. The germline gives CDR1 SQVTM, CDR2 ANQGSEA. There are 15 residues in the CDR3. With 6 bases clipped from V and 2 bases from J, the junction kept 2 bases outside the gene matches. Looking up the rest from reference TRBV29-1 and TRBJ2-6 gives the full variable domain: SAVISQKPSRDICQRGTSLTIQCQVDSQVTMMFWYRQQPGQSLTLIATANQGSEATYESGFVIDKFPISRPNLTFSTLTVSNMSPEDSSIYLCSVWDRGPGANVLTFGAGSRLTVL.

V and J are TRBV28 and TRBJ1-2, with D perhaps TRBD1 (6 bases). V was clipped by 4 bases and J by 8 bases, with 26 bases between them. This CDR3 spans 17 amino acids. In germline, CDR1 is MDHEN, CDR2 SYDVKM. CDR3 amino acids: CASSSIVFVGGLWGYTF. The CDR3 bases are TGTGCCAGCAGTTCCATAGTTTTTGTCGGGGGGCTCTGGGGCTACACCTTC.

The genes are TRBV7-9 and TRBJ1-4; 11 bases fit TRBD1. Germline-derived CDR1 and CDR2 are SEHNR and FQNEAQ (reference sequence). The V segment lost 5 bases and the J segment 8 bases; nucleotides outside the gene matches: 10. CDR3 length equals 16 residues. The CDR3 loop reads CASSNPSGTGGEKLFF. As DNA, the CDR3 is TGTGCCAGCAGCAACCCCTCCGGGACAGGGGGAGAAAAACTGTTTTTT.

The rearrangement uses TRBV28 and TRBJ2-2; 14 nucleotides match TRBD2. CDR3 size: 17 residues. Germline V CDR1 and CDR2: MDHEN, SYDVKM. Trimming took 6 bases from V and 3 from J; bases not matched to a gene: 6. In DNA form, the CDR3 reads TGTGCCAGCAGCTTGGGACTAGCGGGAGTAGACACCGGGGAGCTGTTTTTT. Translating it yields CASSLGLAGVDTGELFF. The entire variable domain, with the rest obtained from reference TRBV28 and TRBJ2-2, is as follows: DVKVTQSSRYLVKRTGEKVFLECVQDMDHENMFWYRQDPGLGLRLIYFSYDVKMKEKGDIPEGYSVSREKKERFSLILESASTNQTSMYLCASSLGLAGVDTGELFFGEGSRLTVL.

The rearrangement uses TRBV19 and TRBJ1-1, with D maybe TRBD1 (6 bases). Germline assignment: CDR1 LNHDA and CDR2 SQIVND (reference sequence). Trimming pared 4 bases from V and 5 bases from J, leaving 17 bases between. The CDR3 contains 15 residues. The CDR3, as DNA: TGTGCCAGTAGTACCCCGGGAGGGGGGAGGACTGAAGCTTTCTTT. Translating gives CASSTPGGGRTEAFF.